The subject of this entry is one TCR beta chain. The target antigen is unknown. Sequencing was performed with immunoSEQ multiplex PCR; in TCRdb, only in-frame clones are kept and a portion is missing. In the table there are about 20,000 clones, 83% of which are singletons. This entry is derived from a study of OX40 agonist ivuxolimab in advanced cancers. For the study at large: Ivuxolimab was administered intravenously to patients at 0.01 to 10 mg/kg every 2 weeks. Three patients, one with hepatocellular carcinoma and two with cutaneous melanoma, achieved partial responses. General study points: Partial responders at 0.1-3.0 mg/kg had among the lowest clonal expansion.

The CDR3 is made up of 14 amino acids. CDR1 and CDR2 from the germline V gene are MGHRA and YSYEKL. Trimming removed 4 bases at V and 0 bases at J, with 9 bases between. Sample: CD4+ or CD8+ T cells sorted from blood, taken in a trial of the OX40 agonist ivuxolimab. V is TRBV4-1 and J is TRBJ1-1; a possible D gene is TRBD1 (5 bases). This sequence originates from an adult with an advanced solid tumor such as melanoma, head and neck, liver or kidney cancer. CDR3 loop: CASSPGPLNTEAFF. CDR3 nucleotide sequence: TGCGCCAGCAGCCCGGGACCGCTGAACACTGAAGCTTTCTTT.